This entry is about one TCR beta chain. This clonotype was counted a few times. It lacks a known antigen. Base qualities were left out, and no much larger clone turns up one base away. This sample stems from a study of blood T cells in healthy people across ages (dated by TCRdb to between 2015 and 2016). Study-wide context: In model experiments, roughly one uniquely barcoded TCR beta cDNA molecule per two T cells was captured by template switching. Using deep sequencing normalized with unique cDNA molecular identifiers, the study measured how TCR beta repertoire diversity changes with age. Donors of different ages were randomly distributed across sequencing lanes to avoid experimental bias. The donors were split into four age groups: young (average about 16 years), middle-aged (around 40), aged (roughly 60) and long-lived (approximately 80). Two additional independent replicas of 1 million unique cDNA reads from the same blood draw were analyzed for two donors (one aged 18 to 30 and one aged 80 or older).

Systemically healthy Caucasian individuals from Russia, 39 in total and aged roughly 6 to 100 years, were included as donors. Roughly 10 milliliters of peripheral blood were collected from each donor into EDTA-treated Vacutainer tubes. Ficoll-Paque density-gradient centrifugation was used to isolate PBMCs, with at least 6 million per sample. Total RNA was extracted from PBMCs with Trizol reagent, with at least 5 micrograms obtained per sample. For every donor, an aliquot of PBMCs went through flow cytometry to measure the percentages of naive CD45RAhigh/CD27high T cells. The germline V gene provides CDR1 SQVTM and CDR2 ANQGSEA. From its cysteine to its phenylalanine, the CDR3 spans 12 amino acids. Only the CDR3 region is kept as DNA, spanning 36 bases read in frame from base 1. The V and J ends are trimmed by 7 bases and 4 bases, leaving 14 bases between them. The library was produced with 5' RACE. Sequencing was carried out with an Illumina HiSeq 2500. A second PCR of about 6 to 11 cycles was run with a J-beta primer mix and a sample-barcoded 5' primer. A unique molecular identifier was introduced onto each TCR beta cDNA molecule by a template-switch 5' adaptor carrying 12 random nucleotides. At least 2.5 million CDR3-containing paired-end reads were obtained from each sample. The Mint cDNA synthesis kit, primed by a TRBC-specific oligonucleotide, was used to synthesize first-strand cDNA from all RNA. Following uracil-DNA glycosylase treatment, a first 18-cycle PCR with universal primers M1SS and BC2_uni_R was performed on all cDNA. In the source study's methods: For normalization, 1 million high-quality reads were randomly selected from each sample, with every read carrying a distinct molecular identifier. Reads sharing molecular identifiers were discarded rather than binned into consensus sequences. MiTCR, with a Q25 quality threshold and the strictest error-elimination algorithm, was used for CDR3 identification, clonotype clustering and error correction. A nonparametric unseen species model with Euler transformation was used to estimate lower-bound total TCR beta diversity. Clones were called with MiXCR by TCRdb after fastp trimmed the public reads at Q25, and only in-frame beta chains were retained. Every distinct CDR3 protein forms one entry, paired with its most common genes and DNA. These V and J calls are TCRdb output, not the study's own analysis. This sample gives roughly 1.4 million distinct CDR3 sequences in total; approximately 59% of them show up just once. The top ten hold 6.5% to 8% of the sample.

Overall results and qualifications from the work: As age increased, observed TCR beta diversity per million T cells dropped in a roughly linear way, and a significant reduction was already evident by age roughly 36. The long-lived group showed more naive CD4+ T cells, fewer expanded clones and increased TCR diversity than the aged group, suggesting age selection. The percentage of naive T cells measured by flow cytometry correlated strongly with observed TCR beta diversity. The CMV infection status of donors was not known, potentially confounding age-related changes in expanded clonotypes. Total diversity estimates from one million sequenced T cells were considered lower bounds and underestimates. Conclusive comparison of naive and antigen-experienced compartments was prevented by the profiling of bulk unsorted PBMCs.

The rearranged segments are TRBV29-1 and TRBJ2-7, with TRBD1 tentatively as D gene (5 bases match). This sequence originates from a young man in good health. Material: blood. The CDR3 reads CSAKSQGYEQYF. The DNA sequence is given as TGCAGCGCCAAATCTCAGGGATACGAGCAGTACTTC.